The 24 T cell receptor beta chains presented below share a single source sample, sequenced in a study of shared clonotypes between healthy human individuals. This table comes from immunoSEQ multiplex PCR, and its TCRdb copy is limited to in-frame clones, with some not included. Of over 1.4 million clones in the sample, roughly 96% were seen once. Material: naive CD4+ T cells sorted from blood. Specified subset: CD45RA+ positively selected. Receptor source: a young man in good health.

CDR3 sequence reads: CASSSGRGLENYGYTF. The CDR3 coding sequence is TGTGCCAGCAGTTCAGGCAGGGGGCTCGAAAACTATGGCTACACCTTC. V usage is TRBV28 and J usage is TRBJ1-2; 8 nucleotides agree with TRBD1. CDR1 is MDHEN, CDR2 SYDVKM, per germline. CDR3 length: 16 amino acids. Losses at the gene ends were 4 bases for V and 2 bases for J; bases not matched to a gene: 9.

V and J are TRBV9 and TRBJ2-2; 8 bases match TRBD2. V was pared by 0 bases and J by 1 base, with 5 bases of the junction left unmatched. There are 17 residues in the CDR3. From germline, CDR1 is SGDLS and CDR2 YYNGEE. The CDR3 is CASSVVALAGNTGELFF. DNA of the CDR3: TGTGCCAGCAGCGTAGTAGCTCTAGCGGGGAACACCGGGGAGCTGTTTTTT.

The chain carries TRBV7-2 and TRBJ1-1, with TRBD1 matching 7 bases. The CDR3 consists of 14 residues. The V gene end was trimmed by 5 bases and the J gene end by 5 bases; junction bases not matched to a gene: 8. Germline CDR1 reads SGHTA; CDR2 reads FQGNSA. The CDR3 coding sequence is TGTGCCAGCAGCCCAGGGGGGGTCCGTACTGAAGCTTTCTTT. This gives the protein CASSPGGVRTEAFF.

This chain joins TRBV6-1 and TRBJ2-1; TRBD2 matches at 7 bases. The V gene's germline CDR1 is MNHNS and CDR2 SASEGT. Trimming cost V 5 bases and J 6 bases; bases outside gene matches: 4. The CDR3 is made up of 13 amino acids. For the CDR3, the DNA is TGTGCCAGCAGTACTCTAGCGGTCAATGAGCAGTTCTTC. This sequence encodes CASSTLAVNEQFF.

In its sample, this clone was seen a few times. The chain combines TRBV4-1 with TRBJ2-7; D may correspond to TRBD1 or TRBD2 (5 bases each). Germline CDR1 MGHRA, CDR2 YSYEKL. V was clipped by 4 bases and J by 4 bases, with 17 bases between them. There are 15 residues in the CDR3. The CDR3 DNA is TGCGCCAGCAGCCCATCCCCGGGACGGGTTTACGAGCAGTACTTC. It translates to CASSPSPGRVYEQYF.

This clone has more than one count but fewer than ten. The J gene is TRBJ1-5, the V gene TRBV9; no reliable D call. Deletions cut 3 bases from V and 2 bases from J, with 18 bases between. Per the germline V gene, CDR1 is SGDLS and CDR2 is YYNGEE. CDR3 length: 17 residues. The CDR3 DNA reads TGTGCCAGCAGCGATAGTCGACCAAAGTCGGGCAATCAGCCCCAGCATTTT. It codes for CASSDSRPKSGNQPQHF.

The chain uses TRBV5-1 and TRBJ1-5; 7 nucleotides agree with TRBD1. The trim removed 0 bases at V and 1 base at J, leaving 4 bases unmatched. Per germline, CDR1 SGHRS and CDR2 YFSETQ. The CDR3 totals 16 residues. CDR3 DNA sequence: TGCGCCAGCAGCTTGGGACCACAGGGGAGCAATCAGCCCCAGCATTTT. It yields the protein CASSLGPQGSNQPQHF.

The rearrangement links TRBV19 to TRBJ2-2, with a possible D match to TRBD1 (5 bases). V was cut by 0 bases and J by 6 bases, with 11 bases left in between. The CDR3 has 15 residues. Looked up from germline, CDR1 is LNHDA and CDR2 is SQIVND (reference sequence). The chain's CDR3 is CASSIDRGGAGELFF. CDR3 DNA: TGTGCCAGTAGTATAGATAGGGGTGGGGCCGGGGAGCTGTTTTTT.

The chain couples TRBV5-1 to TRBJ1-1; 7 bases fit TRBD1. The V and J ends lost 0 bases and 10 bases, in that order; junction bases with no gene match: 6. Germline CDR1 is SGHRS and CDR2 is YFSETQ. CDR3 length: 13 residues. CDR3 region: CASSLDRGVPAFF. CDR3 nucleotides: TGCGCCAGCAGCTTGGACAGGGGTGTCCCAGCTTTCTTT.

The chain is built from TRBV5-1 and TRBJ1-3; no definite D call. The germline V gene has CDR1 SGHRS and CDR2 YFSETQ. The CDR3 is 16 amino acids. The V gene lost 4 bases and the J gene lost 0 bases, with 14 bases spanning the gap. This chain's CDR3 is CASSDGGLYSGNTIYF. CDR3 DNA sequence: TGCGCCAGCAGCGATGGCGGGCTCTACTCTGGAAACACCATATATTTT.

Concerning this clone itself: This CDR3 is also generated by other DNA sequences in the sample. This chain uses TRBV28 with TRBJ2-7, with D possibly TRBD1 on 5 matching bases. The CDR3 contains 13 residues. Looked up from germline, CDR1 is MDHEN and CDR2 is SYDVKM. V lost 2 bases and J 2 bases, leaving 7 bases between the germline ends. The CDR3 DNA is TGTGCCAGCAGTTTACAGGGAACCTACGAGCAGTACTTC. Its translation is CASSLQGTYEQYF.

The CDR3 DNA reads as TGTGCCAGCAGCGTAGGACGTGGTGCAACGGGCACAGATACGCAGTATTTT. It is translated as CASSVGRGATGTDTQYF. The chain joins TRBV9 to TRBJ2-3, with unresolved D. This CDR3 region has 17 residues. The V end was cut by 0 bases, the J end by 1 base, with 15 bases between. Looked up from germline, CDR1 is SGDLS and CDR2 is YYNGEE.

This chain links TRBV9 with TRBJ2-1, with D possibly being TRBD1 or TRBD2 (6 bases each). V gave up 1 base and J gave up 3 bases, with 20 bases separating them. Germline assignment: CDR1 SGDLS and CDR2 YYNGEE. The length of the CDR3 is 18 residues. DNA of the CDR3: TGTGCCAGCAGCGTACAGGGGCCGGGACTGGGATACTACAATGAGCAGTTCTTC. This codes for CASSVQGPGLGYYNEQFF.

This clone was recorded many times. The sample holds other DNA sequences that translate to the same CDR3. This chain uses TRBV18 with TRBJ2-5; no clear D gene. V dropped 2 bases and J dropped 3 bases, with 1 base sitting between them. From germline, CDR1 is KGHSH and CDR2 LQKENI. This CDR3 is 11 amino acids long. The CDR3 region has the DNA TGTGCCAGCTCACCAAAAGAGACCCAGTACTTC. This encodes CASSPKETQYF.

The chain carries TRBV9 and TRBJ2-1; 13 bases are shared with TRBD2. V gave up 3 bases and J gave up 0 bases; unmatched junction bases: 12. Germline V lookup: CDR1 SGDLS, CDR2 YYNGEE. The CDR3 length is 20 residues. The CDR3 DNA reads as TGTGCCAGCAGCGCTAGAATCGGACTAGCGGGAGAAAGCTCCTACAATGAGCAGTTCTTC. Protein product: CASSARIGLAGESSYNEQFF.

The chain carries TRBV5-1 and TRBJ2-5; no clear D. Germline V CDR1 and CDR2: SGHRS, YFSETQ. CDR3 size: 13 residues. The ends were cut back, 2 bases at V and 5 bases at J, with 10 bases in the middle. CDR3 amino acids: CASSLDSWETQYF. CDR3 DNA sequence: TGCGCCAGCAGCTTAGATAGCTGGGAGACCCAGTACTTC.

The chain joins TRBV2 to TRBJ2-3, with D possibly being TRBD2 (6 bases). The germline V gene encodes CDR1 SNHLY and CDR2 FYNNEI. This CDR3 comprises 10 residues. V was pared by 11 bases and J by 8 bases, with 11 bases between. The CDR3 nucleotides are TGTGCCTCGGCGACTAGTACGCAGTATTTT. Its protein product is CASATSTQYF.

The V gene is TRBV6-5, the J gene TRBJ1-5; D is uncertain. The germline CDR1 and CDR2 sequences are MNHEY and SVGAGI. CDR3 length: 13 amino acids. Trimming removed 6 bases at V and 0 bases at J, with 6 bases between. CDR3 region: CASSTYSNQPQHF. The CDR3 DNA reads as TGTGCCAGCAGCACGTATAGCAATCAGCCCCAGCATTTT.

This chain joins TRBV4-1 and TRBJ2-7; the D gene is possibly TRBD2 (6 bases). Trimming pared 3 bases from V and 5 bases from J, leaving 17 bases between. The CDR3 length is 15 residues. Germline values: CDR1 MGHRA, CDR2 YSYEKL. CDR3 nucleotides: TGCGCCAGCAGCCAGTCGGGACTCCCGCCCCACGAGCAGTACTTC. Translation: CASSQSGLPPHEQYF.

The chain combines TRBV21-1 with TRBJ1-1; TRBD1 was called by the table and not checked on the DNA. TRBV21-1 counts as a pseudogene. The CDR3 extends over 15 amino acids. In DNA form, the CDR3 reads TGTGCCAGCAGCCGGCGAACAGGGAAAGATACTGAAGCTTTCTTT. It is translated as CASSRRTGKDTEAFF.

The chain is built from TRBV15 and TRBJ1-5; D gene ambiguous. CDR1 LNHNV and CDR2 YYDKDF come from the germline V gene (reference sequence). This CDR3 spans 17 amino acids. The germline V and J ends were trimmed by 2 bases and 3 bases, with 17 bases remaining between them. The CDR3 region is CATSRTSRTLFNQPQHF. CDR3 nucleotide sequence: TGTGCCACCAGCAGAACTTCCAGGACGCTATTCAATCAGCCCCAGCATTTT.

V is TRBV5-8 and J is TRBJ1-3; a weak D match, TRBD1 (5 bases). The CDR3 is 15 residues long. Per the germline V gene, CDR1 is SGHTS and CDR2 is YDEGEE. V dropped 1 base and J dropped 5 bases, with 13 bases sitting between them. The CDR3 spells CASSLKGRGRNTIYF. The CDR3 DNA reads TGTGCCAGCAGCTTGAAAGGACGGGGCCGAAACACCATATATTTT.

CDR3 sequence reads: CASSYPRSGANVLTF. The CDR3 region has the DNA TGTGCCAGCAGTTACCCCCGGTCTGGGGCCAACGTCCTGACTTTC. V and J are TRBV6-6 and TRBJ2-6; D not certain. CDR1 MNHNY and CDR2 SVGAGI come from the germline V gene (reference sequence). V shed 2 bases and J shed 1 base, with 6 bases lying between them. This CDR3 has 15 residues.

J is TRBJ2-7 and V is TRBV28; tentative D call: TRBD1 (6 bases). The length of the CDR3 is 15 residues. Germline V lookup: CDR1 MDHEN, CDR2 SYDVKM. With 6 bases removed from V and 3 bases from J, the gap between germline ends came to 18 bases. Here the CDR3 DNA reads TGTGCCAGCAGACCAACCGGGACACTTTACTACGAGCAGTACTTC. Amino acids: CASRPTGTLYYEQYF. Filled out from reference TRBV28 and TRBJ2-7, the complete variable domain reads DVKVTQSSRYLVKRTGEKVFLECVQDMDHENMFWYRQDPGLGLRLIYFSYDVKMKEKGDIPEGYSVSREKKERFSLILESASTNQTSMYLCASRPTGTLYYEQYFGPGTRLTVT.